This TCR beta chain was found in a study of cytotoxic CD8 clonotypes in ibrutinib-treated CLL (dated by TCRdb to the early 2020s). For the wider study: In this cohort, 15 patients were treatment-naive and ten to twelve were relapsed/refractory, while fewer than 18 had unmutated IGHV. Partial responses were observed in about 24 patients and complete responses in 2; after a median follow-up of around 68 months, remission was maintained in 14 patients and progression was observed in approximately twelve. Response samples were taken after a median of roughly eleven months on treatment, ranging from about 6 to 40 months. On average, each sample yielded about 250,000 productive templates and around 98,000 productive rearrangements. Of the 86 participants in the trial, about two dozen had longitudinal samples available. Cryopreserved peripheral blood mononuclear cells were collected at three points: before therapy, at response, and at either sustained remission or disease progression. Every remission and progressive disease sample was obtained while ibrutinib was still being received by the patients. Study-wide findings and limitations: At baseline, clonality was higher than in age-matched healthy donors and showed a strong correlation with circulating CD8+ T-cell counts. An increase in clonality was observed at ibrutinib response, with clonality remaining stable during sustained remission and falling back toward baseline at progression. Lymph node repertoires were not examined, and the timing of sampling was not matched between patients in sustained remission and those whose disease progressed. Public clonotypes were found to be uncommon and were observed to contract or remain stable during treatment; the increase in clonality was shown to reflect expansion of private clonotypes at ibrutinib response.

In the paper's terms, the time point label means: progressive disease on ibrutinib. For TCR beta library preparation, around 2 micrograms of genomic DNA were isolated from cryopreserved PBMCs. Longitudinal blood samples from CLL patients receiving ibrutinib monotherapy were subjected to high-throughput TCR beta sequencing. The patients were enrolled in a single-center, open-label phase 2 trial of ibrutinib monotherapy. Points on this clone: The target of this receptor is not known. Base qualities are not recorded, but no much larger clone differs from it by a single base.

Based on the germline V gene (reference sequence), the CDR1 and CDR2 sequences are MNHEY and SMNVEV. V and J lose 4 bases and 3 bases, and a span of 12 bases separates them. Reading from cysteine to phenylalanine, the CDR3 counts 14 amino acids. Of all the DNA, just the CDR3 is kept, 42 bases in frame from base 1. On a MiSeq, deep resolution sequencing aimed for a depth between 1 in 1 million and 1 in 200,000 T cells, with each clonotype covered roughly 10x on average. The immunoSEQ hsTCRB Kit was used to generate TCR beta libraries. The paper's processing steps were these. ImmunoSEQ Data Assistant and ImmunoSEQ Analyzer were used for data analysis, and V, D and J genes were assigned according to IMGT definitions. Clonality was computed as one minus normalized Shannon entropy of productive rearrangement frequencies, ranging from 0 to 1. Only overrepresented clonotypes making up at least 0.05% of each patient's repertoire were included in the public clonotype analysis. Repertoires from around 13 age-matched healthy donors in immuneACCESS were used as clonality controls. TCRdb re-hosts the immuneACCESS table, in-frame sequences only. Its copies lack some clones; in the studies checked, an unresolved V gene accounts for under half of them, and the cause for the rest is not known. The DNA was the basis for D and trimming; V, J and clone size are from that table. The sample table lists approximately 150,000 clones, roughly 88% of them with a count of one. The ten largest clonotypes hold 3% to 3.5% of the sample.

The chain employs TRBV27 and TRBJ1-1, and TRBD1 may be the D gene, going by 6 matching bases. Sequencing used PBMCs, obtained at disease progression, from a patient treated with ibrutinib. This receptor was identified in a human donor with chronic lymphocytic leukemia. The CDR3: CASSYGGPYTEAFF. The nucleotide sequence is given as TGTGCCAGCAGTTATGGGGGGCCGTACACTGAAGCTTTCTTT.